The sequence of this T cell receptor beta chain was determined in a study of blood T cell repertoires in COVID-19. TCRdb's table, derived via immunoSEQ multiplex PCR, lists solely in-frame clones and lacks some. The repertoire holds a few hundred thousand clones, with roughly 90% as singletons. What was sequenced was peripheral blood. The receptor was derived from a woman in her forties or fifties with active or convalescent COVID-19.

CDR3 in amino acids: CAWRFLVGDPRDGSEKLFF. The CDR3 nucleotides read TGTGCCTGGAGATTCCTGGTCGGGGACCCGCGGGATGGTAGTGAAAAACTGTTTTTT. The rearrangement joins TRBV30 to TRBJ1-4, with D perhaps matching TRBD1 (5 bases). This CDR3 is 19 amino acids long. The germline V and J ends were trimmed by 3 bases and 7 bases, with 30 bases remaining between them. From germline, CDR1 is GTSNPN and CDR2 SVGIG (reference sequence).